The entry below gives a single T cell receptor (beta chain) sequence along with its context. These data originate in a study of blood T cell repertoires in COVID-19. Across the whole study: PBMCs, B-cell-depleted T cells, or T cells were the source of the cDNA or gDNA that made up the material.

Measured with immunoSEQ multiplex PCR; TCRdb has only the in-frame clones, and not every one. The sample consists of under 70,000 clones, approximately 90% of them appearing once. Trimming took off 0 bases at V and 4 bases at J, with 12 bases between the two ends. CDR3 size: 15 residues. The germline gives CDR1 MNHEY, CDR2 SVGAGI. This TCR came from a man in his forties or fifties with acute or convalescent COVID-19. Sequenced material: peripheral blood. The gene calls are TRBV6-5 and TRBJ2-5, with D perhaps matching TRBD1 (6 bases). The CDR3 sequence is CASSYSHRETETQYF. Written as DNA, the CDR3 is TGTGCCAGCAGTTACTCCCACAGGGAGACAGAGACCCAGTACTTC.